Listed below are T cell receptor beta chains from one sample, sequenced in a study of regulatory T cells in long-lasting Graves disease. TCRdb reanalysed the multiplex PCR reads using MiXCR and keeps one entry per CDR3 protein. Here the sample spans 400,000 to 550,000 distinct CDR3 sequences, about 15% being singletons. These data were likewise used in another study, on T cells in Graves' hyperthyroidism and ophthalmopathy.

Sequencing was performed on peripheral blood mononuclear cells (PBMCs), taken at new diagnosis, from a patient treated with antithyroid drugs. These receptor sequences come from a woman younger than 35 with Graves disease. The CDR3 runs from the conserved cysteine through the conserved F or W. A D gene is named only where the DNA matches it firmly. Clone size appears in some rows only: once, few, many, or a class for an expanded clone.

v_call	clone_size	cdr3_length	j_call	d_call	cdr3_nt	cdr3_aa
TRBV28	few	16	TRBJ2-5	.	TGTGCCAGCAGTTCGATCAAAGTAAGCGGCCAAGAGACCCAGTACTTC	CASSSIKVSGQETQYF
TRBV18	.	18	TRBJ2-7	TRBD2	TGTGCCAGCTCACCAGGGACGCGCGGGAGAACGGGGGAGTACGAGCAGTACTTC	CASSPGTRGRTGEYEQYF
TRBV19	.	13	TRBJ2-7	.	TGTGCCAGTAGTGAGGACAACTCCTACGAGCAGTACTTC	CASSEDNSYEQYF
TRBV2	many	16	TRBJ2-7	TRBD2	TGTGCCAGCAGCGCCAACAGCGGGAGGGGTTCCTACGAGCAGTACTTC	CASSANSGRGSYEQYF
TRBV11-2	many	13	TRBJ2-3	TRBD2	TGTGCCAGCAGCTTAGGACTAGCGGATACGCAGTATTTT	CASSLGLADTQYF
TRBV7-2	many	19	TRBJ2-3	TRBD2	TGTGCCAGCAGCTCCACGCCTGGGACTAGCGGGAAGTTCACAGATACGCAGTATTTT	CASSSTPGTSGKFTDTQYF
TRBV9	few	15	TRBJ2-2	.	TGTGCCAGCAGCGTAGAGCTATTAGGTGCCGGGGAGCTGTTTTTT	CASSVELLGAGELFF
TRBV9	many	14	TRBJ2-1	TRBD2	TGTGCCAGCAGCGGGGCGGGAGGGCCTGATGAGCAGTTCTTC	CASSGAGGPDEQFF
TRBV20-1	.	17	TRBJ2-2	.	TGCAGTGCCCCATCGGGACATCAAAAAGGTGCTCCGGGGGAGCTGTTTTTT	CSAPSGHQKGAPGELFF
TRBV7-3	.	11	TRBJ2-1	.	TGTGCCAGCAGCGGCGGCGGGGAGCAGTTCTTC	CASSGGGEQFF
TRBV18	few	17	TRBJ1-3	TRBD1	TGTGCCAGCTCACCCGAGGACAGGGGAACATCTGGAAACACCATATATTTT	CASSPEDRGTSGNTIYF
TRBV11-2	.	18	TRBJ2-4	.	TGTGCCAGCAGCTTAAGTCAGGGCGGCGTCGCGGCCAAAAACATTCAGTACTTC	CASSLSQGGVAAKNIQYF
TRBV28	.	12	TRBJ1-2	TRBD1	TGTGCCAGCACCGGGACAGGGGACGGCTACACCTTC	CASTGTGDGYTF
TRBV12-3/TRBV12-4	many	15	TRBJ1-2	.	TGTGCCAGCAGTTTTAGCCCGGGATCAAACTATGGCTACACCTTC	CASSFSPGSNYGYTF
TRBV9	few	13	TRBJ2-2	TRBD2	TGTGCCAGCAGTCGCGGGAGGGAAGGGGAGCTGTTTTTT	CASSRGREGELFF
TRBV20-1	many	15	TRBJ2-3	.	TGCAGTGCACCGAACCCGGGGACTAGCACAGATACGCAGTATTTT	CSAPNPGTSTDTQYF
TRBV7-2	many	13	TRBJ2-7	.	TGTGCCAGCAGCCCTGTCAGTTTTTACGAGCAGTACTTC	CASSPVSFYEQYF
TRBV3-1	many	13	TRBJ1-5	.	TGTGCCAGCAGTTTAAGGGGCAATCAGCCCCAGCATTTT	CASSLRGNQPQHF
TRBV12-3/TRBV12-4	.	16	TRBJ1-5	.	TGTGCCAGCAGTTTAGGGGGACGGACCGAGATTGGGCCCCAGCATTTT	CASSLGGRTEIGPQHF
TRBV28	many	16	TRBJ2-5	.	TGTGCCAGCAGACACTGGCGACAGACTAACCAAGAGACCCAGTACTTC	CASRHWRQTNQETQYF
TRBV29-1	.	14	TRBJ2-1	TRBD2	TGCAGCGTTGTAGCGGGAGGTAACTACAATGAGCAGTTCTTC	CSVVAGGNYNEQFF
TRBV2	many	14	TRBJ2-7	.	TGTGCCAGCGGTGGAGGGCCTGGGTTTTCCGAGCAGTACTTC	CASGGGPGFSEQYF
TRBV5-1	many	16	TRBJ2-1	TRBD2	TGCGCCAGCAGCATCTTTGGACTAGCCATCTACAATGAGCAGTTCTTC	CASSIFGLAIYNEQFF
TRBV28	many	15	TRBJ2-1	.	TGTGCCAGCACCCCGCTGCCGCCAGAATACAATGAGCAGTTCTTC	CASTPLPPEYNEQFF
TRBV7-2	.	15	TRBJ2-3	TRBD2	TGTGCCAGCAGACGGGAGGGCTGGGGCACAGATACGCAGTATTTT	CASRREGWGTDTQYF
TRBV12-3/TRBV12-4	few	15	TRBJ1-1	.	TGTGCCAGCAGCCGCAGGGAAGGGATTGCTTTTGAAGCTTTCTTT	CASSRREGIAFEAFF
TRBV28	few	15	TRBJ2-3	TRBD1	TGTGCCAGCAGGGGACAGACTTTTAGCACAGATACGCAGTATTTT	CASRGQTFSTDTQYF
TRBV11-2	many	14	TRBJ1-2	.	TGTGCCAGCAGATTCGCCGGGACGCCTGTAGGCTACACCTTC	CASRFAGTPVGYTF
TRBV28	.	15	TRBJ2-2	.	TGTGCCAGCAGTTTAGAGATCGGGGTCACCGGGGAGCTGTTTTTT	CASSLEIGVTGELFF
TRBV20-1	.	15	TRBJ2-7	.	TGCAGTGCTCAAAACCTGCGCCTAAGCTCCTACGAGCAGTACTTC	CSAQNLRLSSYEQYF
TRBV27	many	16	TRBJ2-3	.	TGTGCCAGCAGTTTATCGTTGCCTCGGGGATCGGATACGCAGTATTTT	CASSLSLPRGSDTQYF
TRBV6-4	many	14	TRBJ2-3	.	TGTGCCAGCAAAGGGAATCAGCTCACAGATACGCAGTATTTT	CASKGNQLTDTQYF
TRBV30	few	14	TRBJ2-2	TRBD1	TGTGCCTGGAACGGACAGGGGTTCACCGGGGAGCTGTTTTTT	CAWNGQGFTGELFF
TRBV12-3/TRBV12-4	many	13	TRBJ2-7	.	TGTGCCAGCAGGAGGACAGCCTCCTACGAGCAGTACTTC	CASRRTASYEQYF
TRBV28	few	12	TRBJ1-5	.	TGTGCCGGCAAGCAGAACAATCAGCCCCAGCATTTT	CAGKQNNQPQHF
TRBV20-1	.	16	TRBJ2-2	.	TGCAGTGCTAGAGATCCCTACAGGGACCCTACCGGGGAGCTGTTTTTT	CSARDPYRDPTGELFF
TRBV6-2/TRBV6-3	.	12	TRBJ1-2	.	TGTGCCAGCAGAACGGCGGGGAGTGGCTACACCTTC	CASRTAGSGYTF
TRBV28	many	16	TRBJ2-7	TRBD1	TGTGCCAGCAGTTTATTTGGGGACAGGGGGTTATGGGAGCAGTACTTC	CASSLFGDRGLWEQYF
TRBV27	.	15	TRBJ2-1	TRBD2	TGTGCCAGCAGCCGCGGGGGACTAGCGGGCAATGAGCAGTTCTTC	CASSRGGLAGNEQFF
TRBV5-4	.	14	TRBJ1-2	.	TGTGCCAGCAGCACGGTCGACCGTAACTATGGCTACACCTTC	CASSTVDRNYGYTF
TRBV12-3/TRBV12-4	.	17	TRBJ2-1	.	TGTGCCAGCAGTTTAGATTTAGCGGAAGCCCCCTACAATGAGCAGTTCTTC	CASSLDLAEAPYNEQFF
TRBV30	.	16	TRBJ2-1	TRBD2	TGTGCCTGGAGTGTCCCTCGGTCGGGACTAGCGGATGAGCAGTTCTTC	CAWSVPRSGLADEQFF